These T cell receptor beta chains were read from a single sample in a study of cytomegalovirus exposure and HLA in healthy donors. Clones were sequenced by immunoSEQ multiplex PCR, and TCRdb holds only the in-frame ones, with some missing. The table shows about 120,000 clones, with around 88% occurring only once. Sequenced material: PBMCs. The receptors stem from a man aged 18 to 35 in good health and CMV-seronegative. Each CDR3 is given with its conserved first and last residue. D genes are given only for firm matches. Expanded clones are given a class, and other clones once, few, many or no size at all.

abundance: .
j_gene: TRBJ1-6
d_gene: .
v_gene: TRBV10-2
CDR3nt: TGCGCCAGCAGTGAGACGGAGCTTAGCTCACCCCTCCACTTT
CDR3aa: CASSETELSSPLHF

abundance: .
j_gene: TRBJ1-2
d_gene: .
v_gene: TRBV6-5
CDR3nt: TGTGCCAGTATGGAGTCCGGCTTTTATGGCTACACCTTC
CDR3aa: CASMESGFYGYTF

abundance: .
j_gene: TRBJ2-7
d_gene: TRBD1
v_gene: TRBV27
CDR3nt: TGTGCCAGCAGTTTAACAGGACAGGGACTCTACGAGCAGTACTTC
CDR3aa: CASSLTGQGLYEQYF

abundance: .
j_gene: TRBJ1-2
d_gene: .
v_gene: TRBV28
CDR3nt: TGTGCCATCAACAGCCAGATCTTC
CDR3aa: CAINSQIF

abundance: .
j_gene: TRBJ2-1
d_gene: .
v_gene: TRBV19
CDR3nt: TGTGCCAGTGCAGTCGGGAGCTCCTACAATGAGCAGTTCTTC
CDR3aa: CASAVGSSYNEQFF

abundance: .
j_gene: TRBJ1-3
d_gene: .
v_gene: TRBV7-2
CDR3nt: TGTGCCAGCAGCCCCACAGGGATCTGGTCGGACACCATATATTTT
CDR3aa: CASSPTGIWSDTIYF

abundance: .
j_gene: TRBJ2-3
d_gene: TRBD2
v_gene: TRBV28
CDR3nt: TGTGCCAGCAGAACTAGCGGGAGGGATACGCAGTATTTT
CDR3aa: CASRTSGRDTQYF

abundance: once
j_gene: TRBJ1-1
d_gene: .
v_gene: TRBV27
CDR3nt: TGTGCCAGCAGTTTCGTAGTACAGGGTAGAAAAGACACTGAAGCTTTCTTT
CDR3aa: CASSFVVQGRKDTEAFF

abundance: .
j_gene: TRBJ1-6
d_gene: .
v_gene: TRBV7-2
CDR3nt: TGTGCCAGCAGCTTATTGGAACAGATTAATTCACCCCTCCACTTT
CDR3aa: CASSLLEQINSPLHF

abundance: .
j_gene: TRBJ2-7
d_gene: TRBD2
v_gene: TRBV7-2
CDR3nt: TGTGCCAGCAGGACTAGCGGGAGGCCGCCCTACGAGCAGTACTTC
CDR3aa: CASRTSGRPPYEQYF

abundance: once
j_gene: TRBJ1-1
d_gene: .
v_gene: TRBV6-1
CDR3nt: TGTGCCAGCAGGGACGGACAGACGGAAGCTTTCTTT
CDR3aa: CASRDGQTEAFF

abundance: .
j_gene: TRBJ1-1
d_gene: TRBD1
v_gene: TRBV28
CDR3nt: TGTGCCAGCAGGGCCTGGACAGGGGTTTTGACTGAAGCTTTCTTT
CDR3aa: CASRAWTGVLTEAFF

abundance: few
j_gene: TRBJ1-2
d_gene: .
v_gene: TRBV7-2
CDR3nt: TGTGCCAGCAGCTTGGGGACAAGCTATGGCTACACCTTC
CDR3aa: CASSLGTSYGYTF

abundance: .
j_gene: TRBJ2-7
d_gene: .
v_gene: TRBV4-1
CDR3nt: TGCGCCAGCAGCCTTGTGGTGGGGGGGCAGGGGGCTCGTGGAGAGCAGTACTTC
CDR3aa: CASSLVVGGQGARGEQYF

abundance: .
j_gene: TRBJ1-4
d_gene: TRBD1
v_gene: TRBV7-9
CDR3nt: TGTGCCAGCAGCGACGCCGGGACAGGGGGTGAAAAACTGTTTTTT
CDR3aa: CASSDAGTGGEKLFF

abundance: .
j_gene: TRBJ2-1
d_gene: TRBD2
v_gene: TRBV9
CDR3nt: TGTGCCAGCAGCACAAATGCGGGGGGGCTGGATGAGCAGTTCTTC
CDR3aa: CASSTNAGGLDEQFF

abundance: .
j_gene: TRBJ2-7
d_gene: .
v_gene: TRBV7-2
CDR3nt: TGTGCCAGCAGCTTACTATACCACGAGCAGTACTTC
CDR3aa: CASSLLYHEQYF

abundance: .
j_gene: TRBJ1-3
d_gene: TRBD1
v_gene: TRBV7-6
CDR3nt: TGTGCCAGCAGCCTCGTGGGGACAGTTTCTGGAAACACCATATATTTT
CDR3aa: CASSLVGTVSGNTIYF

abundance: .
j_gene: TRBJ1-5
d_gene: TRBD1
v_gene: TRBV6-5
CDR3nt: TGTGCCAGCAGTCCATCGGGAACAGGGGGTCAGCCCCAGCATTTT
CDR3aa: CASSPSGTGGQPQHF

abundance: few
j_gene: TRBJ1-6
d_gene: TRBD1
v_gene: TRBV2
CDR3nt: TGTGCCAGCGGCGGACAGGGAAGTATATCACCCCTCCACTTT
CDR3aa: CASGGQGSISPLHF

abundance: .
j_gene: TRBJ1-2
d_gene: .
v_gene: TRBV25-1
CDR3nt: TGTGCCAGCCGCAGCGGCTTAAACTATGGCTACACCTTC
CDR3aa: CASRSGLNYGYTF

abundance: .
j_gene: TRBJ1-1
d_gene: .
v_gene: TRBV6-5
CDR3nt: TGTGCCAGCAGTTCCCCCTCCACTTGGACTAACACTGAAGCTTTCTTT
CDR3aa: CASSSPSTWTNTEAFF

abundance: few
j_gene: TRBJ2-7
d_gene: .
v_gene: TRBV4-2
CDR3nt: TGTGCCAGCAGCCAAGCCTCGGACAGCTCCTACGAGCAGTACTTC
CDR3aa: CASSQASDSSYEQYF

abundance: .
j_gene: TRBJ2-1
d_gene: TRBD2
v_gene: TRBV5-8
CDR3nt: TGTGCCAGCAGCCCCGGAGGACTAGCGGGAGGCCGATACAATGAGCAGTTCTTC
CDR3aa: CASSPGGLAGGRYNEQFF

abundance: .
j_gene: TRBJ1-6
d_gene: TRBD1
v_gene: TRBV14
CDR3nt: TGTGCCAGCAGCCGAGATCACGGGACAGCTAATTCACCCCTCCACTTT
CDR3aa: CASSRDHGTANSPLHF

abundance: .
j_gene: TRBJ2-7
d_gene: .
v_gene: TRBV28
CDR3nt: TGTGCCAGCAGTTTAGTGCAGAATTACGAGCAGTACTTC
CDR3aa: CASSLVQNYEQYF

abundance: once
j_gene: TRBJ2-1
d_gene: .
v_gene: TRBV6-5
CDR3nt: TGTGCCAGCAGTTACGAGCCGACTGTTAATGAGCAGTTCTTC
CDR3aa: CASSYEPTVNEQFF

abundance: .
j_gene: TRBJ1-1
d_gene: .
v_gene: TRBV2
CDR3nt: TGTGCCAGCAGAGAGGACACCTACACTGAAGCTTTCTTT
CDR3aa: CASREDTYTEAFF

abundance: .
j_gene: TRBJ2-2
d_gene: .
v_gene: TRBV28
CDR3nt: TGTGCCAGCAGTTCGGCGGGGATAGGGGCGGCAACCGGGGAGCTGTTTTTT
CDR3aa: CASSSAGIGAATGELFF

abundance: .
j_gene: TRBJ1-4
d_gene: TRBD1
v_gene: TRBV6-1
CDR3nt: TGTGCCAGCAGTGCGGACAGGAGTTCTGAAAAACTGTTTTTT
CDR3aa: CASSADRSSEKLFF

abundance: .
j_gene: TRBJ2-7
d_gene: TRBD2
v_gene: TRBV30
CDR3nt: TGTGCCTGGAGCGTTGGGAGGGATATTACCTACGAGCAGTACTTC
CDR3aa: CAWSVGRDITYEQYF

abundance: .
j_gene: TRBJ2-1
d_gene: TRBD2
v_gene: TRBV5-1
CDR3nt: TGCGCCAGCAGCTTACCGGGACTAGCGGTTTCCAATGAGCAGTTCTTC
CDR3aa: CASSLPGLAVSNEQFF

abundance: few
j_gene: TRBJ2-7
d_gene: .
v_gene: TRBV11-2
CDR3nt: TGTGCCAGCAGCTCGACCACAGGGACCTCGCACGAGCAGTACTTC
CDR3aa: CASSSTTGTSHEQYF

abundance: .
j_gene: TRBJ1-1
d_gene: .
v_gene: TRBV7-9
CDR3nt: TGTGCCAGCAGCTTAGGTAACAGGAAAATCGCGGAAGCTTTCTTT
CDR3aa: CASSLGNRKIAEAFF

abundance: .
j_gene: TRBJ2-7
d_gene: TRBD1
v_gene: TRBV10-3
CDR3nt: TGTGCCATCAGTGAGGAGGGACAGGCCTACGAGCAGTACTTC
CDR3aa: CAISEEGQAYEQYF

abundance: .
j_gene: TRBJ2-4
d_gene: .
v_gene: TRBV6-6
CDR3nt: TGTGCCAGCAGTTACTGGGGCGGATTAGCCAAAAACATTCAGTACTTC
CDR3aa: CASSYWGGLAKNIQYF

abundance: .
j_gene: TRBJ2-2
d_gene: TRBD2
v_gene: TRBV27
CDR3nt: TGTGCCAGCCTATATCGGGCGGGAGTTACAACCGGGGAGCTGTTTTTT
CDR3aa: CASLYRAGVTTGELFF

abundance: .
j_gene: TRBJ1-2
d_gene: .
v_gene: TRBV4-1
CDR3nt: TGCGCCAGCAGCCAAGATCTCGGGGATAACTATGGCTACACCTTC
CDR3aa: CASSQDLGDNYGYTF

abundance: few
j_gene: TRBJ2-1
d_gene: .
v_gene: TRBV10-1
CDR3nt: TGCGCCAGCAGTGCGTTCGGGACATACAATGAGCAGTTCTTC
CDR3aa: CASSAFGTYNEQFF

abundance: .
j_gene: TRBJ2-7
d_gene: TRBD2
v_gene: TRBV28
CDR3nt: TGTGCCAGCAACCCGTTGGGGCGGGGGGCGAAAGAGCAGTACTTC
CDR3aa: CASNPLGRGAKEQYF